The 32 T cell receptor beta chains reported below all come from one sample, sequenced in a study of shared clonotypes between healthy human individuals. The protocol was immunoSEQ multiplex PCR, while the TCRdb copy is restricted to in-frame clones and leaves out a portion. The table has over a million clones, approximately 78% seen once; the top ten hold under 0.8%. The specimen sequenced was memory CD4+ T cells from PBMCs. Noted subset: CD45RA-negative fraction. The receptor set was obtained from a man aged 18 to 30 in good health. Some clones in this sample may be carry-over from other donors' samples.

The rearrangement uses TRBV6-5 and TRBJ2-1; 8 nucleotides align to TRBD2. The CDR3 extends over 16 amino acids. V lost 0 bases and J lost 3; bases outside the gene matches: 4. Germline CDR1 reads MNHEY; CDR2 reads SVGAGI. Here the CDR3 reads CASSYSGTRVYNEQFF. As DNA, the CDR3 is TGTGCCAGCAGTTACTCCGGGACTAGGGTCTACAATGAGCAGTTCTTC.

This sequence joins TRBV5-1 and TRBJ2-2; 8 bases agree with TRBD1. Germline trimming cut 4 bases from V and 3 bases from J; bases unmatched to any gene: 5. Germline V gene lookup returns CDR1 SGHRS and CDR2 YFSETQ. The CDR3 totals 15 residues. The CDR3 here is CASSIRTGYTGELFF. Written as DNA, the CDR3 is TGCGCCAGCAGCATACGGACAGGGTACACCGGGGAGCTGTTTTTT.

This chain links TRBV28 with TRBJ1-2; unclear D gene. The V and J ends lost 6 bases and 3 bases respectively, with 14 bases between them. The CDR3 has 14 amino acids. From germline, CDR1 is MDHEN and CDR2 SYDVKM. CDR3 bases: TGTGCCAGCAGGCCTCATGGACTCTACTATGGCTACACCTTC. Translation gives CASRPHGLYYGYTF.

J is TRBJ2-7 and V is TRBV5-3; TRBD2 agrees at 10 bases. TRBV5-3 is known as an ORF, though its function is uncertain. This CDR3 region has 19 residues. The V gene end was trimmed by 4 bases and the J gene end by 2 bases; junction bases not matched to a gene: 18. The CDR3 spells CARSGGWGLASKKTYEQYF. DNA for the CDR3: TGTGCCAGAAGCGGGGGATGGGGACTAGCGAGTAAAAAAACCTACGAGCAGTACTTC.

The rearrangement uses TRBV7-2 and TRBJ2-7; either TRBD1 or TRBD2 may supply D (5 bases each). V was trimmed by 5 bases and J by 3 bases, leaving 17 bases between them. Germline CDR1 and CDR2: SGHTA and FQGNSA. The CDR3 has 15 residues. DNA of the CDR3: TGTGCCAGCAGCCCGGGGCAAGATTCACACTACGAGCAGTACTTC. Encoded protein: CASSPGQDSHYEQYF.

The chain employs TRBV30 and TRBJ2-1; 10 bases line up with TRBD2. The V gene's germline CDR1 is GTSNPN and CDR2 SVGIG (reference sequence). This CDR3 is 14 amino acids long. V lost 4 bases and J lost 0; bases outside the gene matches: 0. In DNA, the CDR3 is TGTGCCTGGACTAGCGGGAGCTCCTACAATGAGCAGTTCTTC. Protein: CAWTSGSSYNEQFF.

This chain links TRBV28 with TRBJ2-7; no reliable D call. CDR3 length: 15 amino acids. Germline values: CDR1 MDHEN, CDR2 SYDVKM. Deletions cut 4 bases from V and 7 bases from J, with 20 bases between. CDR3 DNA sequence: TGTGCCAGCAGTTCCGCCCGGGTCTTGACGGGTGAGCAGTACTTC. Translating gives CASSSARVLTGEQYF.

The rearrangement uses TRBV7-2 and TRBJ2-5; perhaps TRBD1 as D (5 bases). The CDR3 runs 14 residues. Germline CDR1 is SGHTA and CDR2 is FQGNSA. Trimming removed 4 bases at V and 5 bases at J, with 14 bases between. The CDR3 region is CASSSRRKGETQYF. CDR3 nucleotide sequence: TGTGCCAGCAGCTCCCGAAGGAAGGGGGAGACCCAGTACTTC.

This clone came up a few times. V is TRBV2 and J is TRBJ2-7, with D possibly being TRBD1 (5 bases). The CDR3 is 16 residues long. Germline CDR1 is SNHLY and CDR2 is FYNNEI. The ends were cut back, 4 bases at V and 0 bases at J, with 16 bases in the middle. The CDR3 loop reads CASSGGTSAISYEQYF. The CDR3 DNA reads TGTGCCAGCAGTGGGGGCACAAGCGCGATCTCCTACGAGCAGTACTTC.

The table lists this clone with a few counts. The identical CDR3 is also encoded by other nucleotide sequences in the sample. In DNA form, the CDR3 reads TGCGCCAGCAGCGGACTAGCGGGAGAAGATACGCAGTATTTT. Protein product: CASSGLAGEDTQYF. The chain employs TRBV5-1 and TRBJ2-3, with 13 bases fitting TRBD2. The CDR3 has 14 residues. With V trimmed by 4 bases and J by 5 bases, 1 base remained unmatched. Germline lookup yields CDR1 SGHRS and CDR2 YFSETQ. Supplemented by reference TRBV5-1 and TRBJ2-3, the full variable domain reads KAGVTQTPRYLIKTRGQQVTLSCSPISGHRSVSWYQQTPGQGLQFLFEYFSETQRNKGNFPGRFSGRQFSNSRSEMNVSTLELGDSALYLCASSGLAGEDTQYFGPGTRLTVL.

This clone was found a few times. This chain links TRBV19 with TRBJ2-2; the D is unclear. The CDR3 loop spans 12 amino acids. Germline lookup yields CDR1 LNHDA and CDR2 SQIVND (reference sequence). V lost 6 bases and J 3 bases, leaving 5 bases between the germline ends. In DNA form, the CDR3 reads TGTGCCAGTAGGCCTTACACCGGGGAGCTGTTTTTT. Its translation: CASRPYTGELFF.

The count of this clone is one. This specimen includes other DNA sequences encoding the same CDR3. CDR3 nucleotide sequence: TGTGCCAGCAGCGTAGGCCTAGCGGGAGGTCAAGAGACCCAGTACTTC. It is translated as CASSVGLAGGQETQYF. The V gene is TRBV9, the J gene TRBJ2-5; 11 nucleotides agree with TRBD2. Trimming at V came to 0 bases and at J to 2 bases, leaving 3 bases not matched to a gene. Germline V gene data show CDR1 as SGDLS and CDR2 as YYNGEE. The CDR3 has 16 amino acids.

This clone was seen only a few times. The chain couples TRBV19 to TRBJ2-2, with TRBD1 identical over 7 bases. V was pared by 7 bases and J by 1 base, with 3 bases of the junction left unmatched. The CDR3 has 14 amino acids. The germline gives CDR1 LNHDA, CDR2 SQIVND (reference sequence). The CDR3 bases are TGTGCCAGTAAGTGGGACAGGAACACCGGGGAGCTGTTTTTT. Translated: CASKWDRNTGELFF.

The chain uses TRBV11-2 and TRBJ1-2, with TRBD1 matching over 11 bases. The CDR3 has 14 amino acids. Germline V gene data show CDR1 as SGHAT and CDR2 as FQNNGV. V shed 4 bases, J shed 7 bases, and the junction held 5 bases outside the gene matches. The CDR3 bases are TGTGCCAGCAGCTCCCGGGACAGGGGGTTTGGCTACACCTTC. Residues: CASSSRDRGFGYTF.

The J gene is TRBJ2-5, the V gene TRBV5-1; D may be TRBD2 (5 bases). The CDR3 runs 13 residues. With 2 bases removed from V and 7 bases from J, the gap between germline ends came to 12 bases. The germline V gene encodes CDR1 SGHRS and CDR2 YFSETQ. This chain's CDR3 is CASSLGLEGTQYF. The CDR3 DNA sequence: TGCGCCAGCAGCTTAGGCCTTGAGGGGACCCAGTACTTC.

This chain links TRBV5-1 with TRBJ2-1; a possible D gene is TRBD2 (6 bases). The CDR3 is made up of 16 amino acids. V was shortened by 1 base and J by 1 base, with 12 bases between the two germline ends. Germline-derived CDR1 and CDR2 are SGHRS and YFSETQ. The CDR3 region has the DNA TGCGCCAGCAGCTTGCGTTTGGGGGGATCCTACAATGAGCAGTTCTTC. Its translation is CASSLRLGGSYNEQFF.

The chain employs TRBV2 and TRBJ2-6; TRBD1 matches at 12 bases. The CDR3 contains 17 residues. Germline values: CDR1 SNHLY, CDR2 FYNNEI. The V gene end was trimmed by 6 bases and the J gene end by 2 bases; junction bases not matched to a gene: 5. In DNA, the CDR3 is TGTGCCAGCAGCCCCGGGACAGGGGGCACTGGGGCCAACGTCCTGACTTTC. Residues: CASSPGTGGTGANVLTF.

The chain links TRBV7-9 to TRBJ2-3; the match to TRBD2 covers 13 bases. Germline V gene sequence: CDR1 SEHNR, CDR2 FQNEAQ (reference sequence). This CDR3 spans 16 amino acids. V lost 3 bases, J lost 6 bases, and 6 bases stayed unmatched. In DNA form, the CDR3 reads TGTGCCAGCAGCTTGGGGACTAGCGGGAAAGTGGATACGCAGTATTTT. This sequence encodes CASSLGTSGKVDTQYF.

The chain couples TRBV7-3 to TRBJ2-1, with 7 bases fitting TRBD2. With 5 bases clipped from V and 6 bases from J, the junction kept 10 bases outside the gene matches. From germline, CDR1 is SGHTA and CDR2 FQGTGA. The CDR3 totals 15 residues. CDR3 amino acids: CASSRDRSGGNEQFF. In DNA form, the CDR3 reads TGTGCCAGCAGCCGGGACCGCTCGGGGGGCAATGAGCAGTTCTTC.

The CDR3 spells CASSVSSRGHTEAFF. DNA of the CDR3: TGTGCCAGCAGCGTATCCTCTAGGGGGCACACTGAAGCTTTCTTT. The rearrangement joins TRBV9 to TRBJ1-1; 7 bases map to TRBD1. Per germline, CDR1 SGDLS and CDR2 YYNGEE. The CDR3 is 15 residues long. V shed 1 base, J shed 3 bases, and the junction held 6 bases outside the gene matches.

The sample holds a few counts of this clone. The chain combines TRBV2 with TRBJ1-5; possibly TRBD1 for D (6 bases). This CDR3 spans 14 amino acids. Germline V lookup: CDR1 SNHLY, CDR2 FYNNEI. V gave up 6 bases and J gave up 2 bases, with 11 bases separating them. The CDR3 reads CASRQGDGNQPQHF. CDR3 DNA: TGTGCCAGCAGACAGGGTGACGGCAATCAGCCCCAGCATTTT.

This sequence joins TRBV6-6 and TRBJ1-2; 10 bases map to TRBD1. J lost 8 bases, V lost 2 bases, and 5 bases had no gene match. There are 14 residues in the CDR3. Germline V gene data show CDR1 as MNHNY and CDR2 as SVGAGI (reference sequence). The CDR3 is CASSYRDRGRGYTF. The CDR3 DNA follows: TGTGCCAGCAGTTACAGGGACAGGGGAAGGGGCTACACCTTC.

Turning to this clone: A far larger clone is one nucleotide away, so this likely arose from a read error. Other DNA sequences of this sample code for an identical CDR3. The chain's CDR3 is CASSPPRSTGGDTEAFF. The CDR3 region has the DNA TGTGCCAGCTCTCCACCGCGTTCAACAGGGGGGGACACTGAAGCTTTCTTT. The rearrangement joins TRBV18 to TRBJ1-1; TRBD1 agrees at 8 bases. The CDR3 loop spans 17 amino acids. Germline V gene data show CDR1 as KGHSH and CDR2 as LQKENI.

The V call is TRBV19, the J call TRBJ1-2; 8 nucleotides align to TRBD1. The trim removed 5 bases at V and 4 bases at J, leaving 6 bases unmatched. Germline CDR1 is LNHDA and CDR2 is SQIVND (reference sequence). The CDR3 length is 14 residues. Here the CDR3 DNA reads TGTGCCAGTAGTCCCACGGACAGGGCCTATGGCTACACCTTC. It encodes CASSPTDRAYGYTF. Full variable domain (remainder filled in from reference TRBV19 and TRBJ1-2): DGGITQSPKYLFRKEGQNVTLSCEQNLNHDAMYWYRQDPGQGLRLIYYSQIVNDFQKGDIAEGYSVSREKKESFPLTVTSAQKNPTAFYLCASSPTDRAYGYTFGSGTRLTVV.

As concerns this clone: With a much larger clone just one base away, this may be a read error. The rearrangement joins TRBV30 to TRBJ1-2; D is unclear. The germline gives CDR1 GTSNPN, CDR2 SVGIG (reference sequence). The CDR3 is made up of 14 amino acids. The CDR3 loop reads CTWSEGRIFYGYTF. The CDR3 bases are TGTACCTGGAGCGAAGGGAGAATTTTCTATGGCTACACCTTC.

The V and J genes are TRBV5-6 and TRBJ2-1; 12 bases agree with TRBD2. Germline CDR1 SGHDT, CDR2 YYEEEE. This CDR3 region has 16 residues. With 3 bases clipped from V and 12 bases from J, the junction kept 13 bases outside the gene matches. For the CDR3, the DNA is TGTGCCAGCAGCTACCGACTAGCGGGAGAATTAATTCGGCAGTTCTTC. As protein: CASSYRLAGELIRQFF.

The chain has TRBV10-2 and TRBJ2-7; TRBD2 might be the D (6 bases). V gave up 1 base and J gave up 1 base, with 20 bases separating them. This CDR3 spans 18 amino acids. The germline CDR1 and CDR2 sequences are WSHSY and SAAADI. The DNA for the CDR3 is TGCGCCAGCAGTGAGTGGGACTTATTTCTAACGCCTTCCTACGAGCAGTACTTC. Translated, it gives CASSEWDLFLTPSYEQYF.

The rearrangement uses TRBV7-3 and TRBJ2-2; D may be TRBD2 (6 bases). Germline assignment: CDR1 SGHTA and CDR2 FQGTGA. Trimming removed 5 bases from V and 3 bases from J, with 19 bases in between. This CDR3 comprises 17 residues. The chain's CDR3 is CASSPPGEASYTGELFF. CDR3 nucleotides: TGTGCCAGCAGCCCTCCGGGGGAGGCCAGCTACACCGGGGAGCTGTTTTTT.

The chain employs TRBV19 and TRBJ1-3; tentative D call: TRBD1 (5 bases). V shed 5 bases and J shed 1 base, with 12 bases lying between them. Per germline, CDR1 LNHDA and CDR2 SQIVND (reference sequence). The CDR3 totals 15 residues. Written as DNA, the CDR3 is TGTGCCAGTAGTGCCCAGGGTACGTCTGGAAACACCATATATTTT. This codes for CASSAQGTSGNTIYF.

The chain is built from TRBV5-1 and TRBJ1-1; perhaps TRBD1 as D (6 bases). Germline V gene sequence: CDR1 SGHRS, CDR2 YFSETQ. Trimming left V 5 bases short and J 4 bases short, with 24 bases between. The CDR3 is 17 amino acids. The CDR3: CASSWGLMGARGTEAFF. DNA of the CDR3: TGCGCCAGCAGTTGGGGGCTTATGGGCGCACGGGGCACTGAAGCTTTCTTT.

The chain links TRBV7-2 to TRBJ2-3; no definite D call. Germline CDR1 reads SGHTA; CDR2 reads FQGNSA. The V end lost 3 bases, the J end lost 0 bases, and 7 bases lay between the germline ends. The CDR3 consists of 14 residues. CDR3 coding DNA: TGTGCCAGCAGCTTTCAGGCAAGCACAGATACGCAGTATTTT. This encodes CASSFQASTDTQYF.

V and J are TRBV6-1 and TRBJ2-7; TRBD2 aligns across 8 bases. Germline loops: CDR1 MNHNS, CDR2 SASEGT. V dropped 6 bases and J dropped 0; count of bases not matched to a gene: 22. The CDR3 covers 20 residues. CDR3 loop: CASSEIGGVSGSPSSYEQYF. The CDR3 nucleotides are TGTGCCAGCAGCGAAATCGGGGGGGTATCGGGTTCTCCGAGCTCCTACGAGCAGTACTTC.